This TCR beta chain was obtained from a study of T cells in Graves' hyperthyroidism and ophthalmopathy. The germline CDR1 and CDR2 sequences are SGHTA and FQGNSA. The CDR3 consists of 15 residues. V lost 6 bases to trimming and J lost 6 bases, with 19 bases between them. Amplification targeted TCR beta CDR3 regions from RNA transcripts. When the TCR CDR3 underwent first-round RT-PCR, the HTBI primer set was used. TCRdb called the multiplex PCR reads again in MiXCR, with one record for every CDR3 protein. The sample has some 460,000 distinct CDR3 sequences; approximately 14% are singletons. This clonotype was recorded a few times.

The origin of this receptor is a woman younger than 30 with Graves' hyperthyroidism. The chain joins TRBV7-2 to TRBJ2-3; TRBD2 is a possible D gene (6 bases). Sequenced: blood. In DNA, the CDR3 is TGTGCCAGCAGAAAGGAGGGACGATCATCTGATACGCAGTATTTT. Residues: CASRKEGRSSDTQYF.